These 7 T cell receptor beta chains originate from one sample sequenced in a study of shared T cell receptors in the human thymus. TCRdb keeps only in-frame clones here, not all; method: immunoSEQ multiplex PCR. The sample includes roughly 550,000 clones, about four fifths of them seen just once. These records were also assigned to another study, of human thymus T cells.

The specimen was thymocytes. The receptor set was obtained from a boy under three years old with a congenital heart defect.

In this sample, this clone turned up once. This chain uses TRBV27 with TRBJ2-7, with 12 bases identical to TRBD1. V lost 8 bases and J lost 7; bases outside the gene matches: 12. CDR3 length: 15 residues. CDR1 is MNHEY and CDR2 is SMNVEV in the germline V gene (reference sequence). The CDR3 bases are TGTGCCAGCGGAACCGGGACAGGGGGCGCGGGGGAGCAGTACTTC. Protein: CASGTGTGGAGEQYF.

The CDR3 spells CASSEEGLVASKQYF. The CDR3 DNA sequence: TGTGCCAGCAGTGAAGAAGGACTAGTAGCGTCCAAGCAGTACTTC. The rearrangement joins TRBV2 to TRBJ2-7; TRBD2 aligns across 7 bases. The CDR3 is 15 residues long. CDR1 and CDR2 from the germline V gene are SNHLY and FYNNEI. V was pared by 1 base and J by 8 bases, with 11 bases of the junction left unmatched. The whole variable domain, remainder taken from reference TRBV2 and TRBJ2-7, is EPEVTQTPSHQVTQMGQEVILRCVPISNHLYFYWYRQILGQKVEFLVSFYNNEISEKSEIFDDQFSVERPDGSNFTLKIRSTKLEDSAMYFCASSEEGLVASKQYFGPGTRLTVT.

This clone occurred a few times. The rearrangement links TRBV10-3 to TRBJ2-7; TRBD1 aligns across 7 bases. The germline V gene encodes CDR1 ENHRY and CDR2 SYGVKD. The CDR3 runs to 14 residues. The V gene end was trimmed by 11 bases and the J gene end by 6 bases; junction bases not matched to a gene: 16. Here the CDR3 reads CAVCKPGQLSEQYF. CDR3 in DNA: TGTGCCGTCTGTAAACCGGGACAGCTAAGCGAGCAGTACTTC.

This clone was detected only once. The V and J genes are TRBV9 and TRBJ2-5; TRBD2 matches at 10 bases. Per germline, CDR1 SGDLS and CDR2 YYNGEE. V was pared by 0 bases and J by 5 bases, with 10 bases of the junction left unmatched. CDR3 length: 17 residues. CDR3: CASSVEASGRGSETQYF. The CDR3 nucleotides read TGTGCCAGCAGCGTAGAAGCTAGCGGGAGAGGCTCCGAGACCCAGTACTTC. Based on the CDR3 plus reference TRBV9 and TRBJ2-5, the full variable domain is DSGVTQTPKHLITATGQRVTLRCSPRSGDLSVYWYQQSLDQGLQFLIQYYNGEERAKGNILERFSAQQFPDLHSELNLSSLELGDSALYFCASSVEASGRGSETQYFGPGTRLLVL.

CDR3 loop: CASSNVSGKLFF. In DNA, the CDR3 is TGTGCCAGCAGCAATGTCTCCGGGAAACTGTTTTTT. V and J are TRBV9 and TRBJ1-4; D gene ambiguous. Germline V gene lookup returns CDR1 SGDLS and CDR2 YYNGEE. Trimming removed 4 bases at V and 11 bases at J, with 12 bases between. This CDR3 is built from 12 residues.

This rearrangement joins TRBV14 to TRBJ2-2; maybe TRBD1 (5 bases). CDR3 length equals 16 residues. The ends were cut back, 3 bases at V and 2 bases at J, with 13 bases in the middle. Per the germline V gene, CDR1 is SGHDN and CDR2 is FVKESK. CDR3 protein: CASSQDDQGNTGELFF. The CDR3 DNA follows: TGTGCCAGCAGCCAGGACGACCAGGGAAACACCGGGGAGCTGTTTTTT.

The chain has TRBV7-9 and TRBJ2-6, with TRBD1 matching over 7 bases. This CDR3 comprises 19 residues. CDR1 is SEHNR, CDR2 FQNEAQ, per germline (reference sequence). The V segment lost 6 bases and the J segment 0 bases; nucleotides outside the gene matches: 14. The DNA for the CDR3 is TGTGCCAGCAGTCGCGGCCAAGGGGGCCCGAGCTCTGGGGCCAACGTCCTGACTTTC. Amino acids: CASSRGQGGPSSGANVLTF.